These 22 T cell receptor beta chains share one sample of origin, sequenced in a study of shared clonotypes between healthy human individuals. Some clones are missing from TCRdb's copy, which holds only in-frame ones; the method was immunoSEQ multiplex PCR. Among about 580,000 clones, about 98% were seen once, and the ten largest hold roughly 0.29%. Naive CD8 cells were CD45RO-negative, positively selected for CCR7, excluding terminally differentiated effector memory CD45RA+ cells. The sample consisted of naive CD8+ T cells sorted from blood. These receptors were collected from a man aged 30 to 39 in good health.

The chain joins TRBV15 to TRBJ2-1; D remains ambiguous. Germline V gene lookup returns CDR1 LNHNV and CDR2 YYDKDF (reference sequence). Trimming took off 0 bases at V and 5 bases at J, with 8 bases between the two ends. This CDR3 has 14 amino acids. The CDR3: CATSRDVNDNEQFF. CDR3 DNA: TGTGCCACCAGCAGAGACGTCAACGACAATGAGCAGTTCTTC.

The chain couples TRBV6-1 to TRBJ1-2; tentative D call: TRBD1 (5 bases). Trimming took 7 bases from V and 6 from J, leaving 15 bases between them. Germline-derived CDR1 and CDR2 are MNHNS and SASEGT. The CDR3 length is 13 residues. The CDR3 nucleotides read TGTGCCAGCACCGAGGGGCGTACCGATGGCTACACCTTC. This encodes CASTEGRTDGYTF.

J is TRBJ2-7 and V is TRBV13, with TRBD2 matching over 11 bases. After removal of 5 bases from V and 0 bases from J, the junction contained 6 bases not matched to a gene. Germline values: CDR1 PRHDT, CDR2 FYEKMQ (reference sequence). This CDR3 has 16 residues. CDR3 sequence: CASSTTSGGSSYEQYF. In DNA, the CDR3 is TGTGCCAGCAGCACTACTAGCGGGGGAAGCTCCTACGAGCAGTACTTC.

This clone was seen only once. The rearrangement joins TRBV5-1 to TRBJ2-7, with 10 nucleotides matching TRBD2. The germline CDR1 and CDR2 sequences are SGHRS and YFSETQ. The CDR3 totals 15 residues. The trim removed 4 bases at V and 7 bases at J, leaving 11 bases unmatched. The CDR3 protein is CASSRASGRMGEQYF. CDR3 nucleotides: TGCGCCAGCAGCAGAGCTAGCGGGAGAATGGGAGAGCAGTACTTC.

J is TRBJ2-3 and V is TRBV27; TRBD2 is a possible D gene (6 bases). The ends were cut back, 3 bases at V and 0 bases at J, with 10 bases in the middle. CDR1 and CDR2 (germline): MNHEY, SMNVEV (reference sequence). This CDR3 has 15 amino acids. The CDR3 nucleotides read TGTGCCAGCAGTTTGCGGGGCTATAGCACAGATACGCAGTATTTT. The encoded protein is CASSLRGYSTDTQYF.

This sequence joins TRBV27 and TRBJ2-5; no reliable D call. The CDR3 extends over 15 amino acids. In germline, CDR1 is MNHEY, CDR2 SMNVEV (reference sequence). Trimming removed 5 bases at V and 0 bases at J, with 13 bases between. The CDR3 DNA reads TGTGCCAGCAGTCGTGGTATTGGTTACCAAGAGACCCAGTACTTC. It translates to CASSRGIGYQETQYF.

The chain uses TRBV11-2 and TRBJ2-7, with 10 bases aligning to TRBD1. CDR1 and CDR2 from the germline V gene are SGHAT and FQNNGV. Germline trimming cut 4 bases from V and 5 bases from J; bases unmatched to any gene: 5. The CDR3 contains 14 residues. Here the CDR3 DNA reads TGTGCCAGCAGCTCCGGGACAGGGGTAGACGAGCAGTACTTC. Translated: CASSSGTGVDEQYF.

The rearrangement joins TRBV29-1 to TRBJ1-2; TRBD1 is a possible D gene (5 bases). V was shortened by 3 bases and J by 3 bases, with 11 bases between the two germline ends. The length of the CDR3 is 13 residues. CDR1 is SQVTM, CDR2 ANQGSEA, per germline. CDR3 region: CSVEGREDYGYTF. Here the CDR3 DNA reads TGCAGCGTTGAGGGCAGGGAAGACTATGGCTACACCTTC. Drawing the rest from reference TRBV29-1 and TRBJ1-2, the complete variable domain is SAVISQKPSRDICQRGTSLTIQCQVDSQVTMMFWYRQQPGQSLTLIATANQGSEATYESGFVIDKFPISRPNLTFSTLTVSNMSPEDSSIYLCSVEGREDYGYTFGSGTRLTVV.

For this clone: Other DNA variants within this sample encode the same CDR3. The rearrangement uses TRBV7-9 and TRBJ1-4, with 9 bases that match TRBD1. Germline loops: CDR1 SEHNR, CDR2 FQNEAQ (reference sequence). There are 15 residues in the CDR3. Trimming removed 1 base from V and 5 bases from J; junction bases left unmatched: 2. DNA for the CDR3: TGTGCCAGCAGCTTAGTGACAGGGGGGAATGAAAAACTGTTTTTT. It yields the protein CASSLVTGGNEKLFF.

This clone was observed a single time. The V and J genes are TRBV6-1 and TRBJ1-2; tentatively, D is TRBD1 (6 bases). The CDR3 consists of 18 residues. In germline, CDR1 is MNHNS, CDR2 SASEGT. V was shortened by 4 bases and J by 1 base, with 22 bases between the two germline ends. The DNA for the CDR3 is TGTGCCAGCAGTGCAGTAAACACAGGGAATAGTCTTAACTATGGCTACACCTTC. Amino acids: CASSAVNTGNSLNYGYTF.

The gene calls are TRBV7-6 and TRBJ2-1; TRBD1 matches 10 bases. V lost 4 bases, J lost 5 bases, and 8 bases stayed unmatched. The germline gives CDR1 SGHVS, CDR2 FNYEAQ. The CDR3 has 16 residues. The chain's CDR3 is CASSYDRDRGDNEQFF. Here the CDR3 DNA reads TGTGCCAGCAGCTATGACCGGGACAGGGGTGACAATGAGCAGTTCTTC.

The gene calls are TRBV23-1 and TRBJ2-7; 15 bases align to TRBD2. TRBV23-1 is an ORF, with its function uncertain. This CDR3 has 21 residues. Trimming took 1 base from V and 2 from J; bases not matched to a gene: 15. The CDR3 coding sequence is TGCGCCAGCAGTCAATTAATGGGACTAGCGGGAGGTCTCCTACGCCCCTACGAGCAGTACTTC. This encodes CASSQLMGLAGGLLRPYEQYF.

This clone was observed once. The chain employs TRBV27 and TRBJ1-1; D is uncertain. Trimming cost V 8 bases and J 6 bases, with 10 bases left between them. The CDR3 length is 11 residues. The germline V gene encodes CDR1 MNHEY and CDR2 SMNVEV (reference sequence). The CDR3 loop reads CASFYGAEAFF. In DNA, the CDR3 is TGTGCCAGCTTTTATGGCGCTGAAGCTTTCTTT.

CDR3: CASMVTANTGELFF. For the CDR3, the DNA is TGTGCCAGCATGGTCACCGCGAACACCGGGGAGCTGTTTTTT. The chain employs TRBV27 and TRBJ2-2; the D is unclear. The germline V and J ends were trimmed by 7 bases and 0 bases, with 9 bases remaining between them. CDR3 length: 14 amino acids. Germline V CDR1 and CDR2: MNHEY, SMNVEV (reference sequence).

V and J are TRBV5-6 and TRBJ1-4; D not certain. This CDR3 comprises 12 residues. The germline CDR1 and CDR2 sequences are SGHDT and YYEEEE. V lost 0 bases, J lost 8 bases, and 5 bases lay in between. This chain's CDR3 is CASSLGGEKLFF. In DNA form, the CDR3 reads TGTGCCAGCAGCTTGGGAGGAGAAAAACTGTTTTTT. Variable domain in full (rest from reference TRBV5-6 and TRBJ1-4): DAGVTQSPTHLIKTRGQQVTLRCSPKSGHDTVSWYQQALGQGPQFIFQYYEEEERQRGNFPDRFSGHQFPNYSSELNVNALLLGDSALYLCASSLGGEKLFFGSGTQLSVL.

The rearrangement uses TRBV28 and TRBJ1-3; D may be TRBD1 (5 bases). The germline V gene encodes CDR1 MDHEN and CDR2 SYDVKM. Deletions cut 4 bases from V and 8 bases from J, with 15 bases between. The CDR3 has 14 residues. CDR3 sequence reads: CASSSRGFADTIYF. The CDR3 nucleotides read TGTGCCAGCAGTTCACGGGGGTTCGCAGACACCATATATTTT.

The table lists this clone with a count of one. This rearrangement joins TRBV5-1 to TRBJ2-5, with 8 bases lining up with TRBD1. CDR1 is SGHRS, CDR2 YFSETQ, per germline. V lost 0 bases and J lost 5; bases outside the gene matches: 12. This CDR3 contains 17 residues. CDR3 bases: TGCGCCAGCAGCTTGGCCGTCTCTTCAGGGGGCAGTGAGACCCAGTACTTC. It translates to CASSLAVSSGGSETQYF.

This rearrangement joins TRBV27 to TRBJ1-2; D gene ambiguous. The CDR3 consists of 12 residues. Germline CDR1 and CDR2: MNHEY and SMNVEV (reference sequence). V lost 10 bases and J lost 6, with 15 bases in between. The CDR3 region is CATRRWGNGYTF. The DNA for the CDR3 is TGTGCCACCCGCAGGTGGGGAAATGGCTACACCTTC.

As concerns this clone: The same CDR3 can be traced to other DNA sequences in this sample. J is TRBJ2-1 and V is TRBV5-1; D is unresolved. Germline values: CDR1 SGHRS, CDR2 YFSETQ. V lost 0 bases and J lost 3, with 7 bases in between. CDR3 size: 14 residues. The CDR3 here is CASSLGTDYNEQFF. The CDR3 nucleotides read TGCGCCAGCAGCTTGGGGACGGACTACAATGAGCAGTTCTTC.

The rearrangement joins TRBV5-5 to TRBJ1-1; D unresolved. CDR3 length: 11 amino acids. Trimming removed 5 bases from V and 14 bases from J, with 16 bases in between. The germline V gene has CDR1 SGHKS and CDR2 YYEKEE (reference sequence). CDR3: CASRAGTVGFF. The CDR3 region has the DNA TGTGCCAGCAGGGCAGGCACCGTTGGGTTCTTT.

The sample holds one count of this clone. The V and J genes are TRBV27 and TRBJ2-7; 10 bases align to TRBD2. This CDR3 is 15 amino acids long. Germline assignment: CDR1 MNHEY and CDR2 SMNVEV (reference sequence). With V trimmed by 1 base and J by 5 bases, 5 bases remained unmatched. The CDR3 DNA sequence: TGTGCCAGCAGTTTATGGCTAGCGGGAGTTAACGAGCAGTACTTC. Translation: CASSLWLAGVNEQYF.

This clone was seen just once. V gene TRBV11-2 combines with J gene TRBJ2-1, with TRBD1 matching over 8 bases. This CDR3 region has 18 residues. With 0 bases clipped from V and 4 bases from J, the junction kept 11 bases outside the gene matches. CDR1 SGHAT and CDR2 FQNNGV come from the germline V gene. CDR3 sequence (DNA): TGTGCCAGCAGCTTAGAATGGACTGGGGGACAGGATTACAATGAGCAGTTCTTC. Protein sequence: CASSLEWTGGQDYNEQFF. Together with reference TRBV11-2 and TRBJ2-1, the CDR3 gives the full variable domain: EAGVAQSPRYKIIEKRQSVAFWCNPISGHATLYWYQQILGQGPKLLIQFQNNGVVDDSQLPKDRFSAERLKGVDSTLKIQPAKLEDSAVYLCASSLEWTGGQDYNEQFFGPGTRLTVL.